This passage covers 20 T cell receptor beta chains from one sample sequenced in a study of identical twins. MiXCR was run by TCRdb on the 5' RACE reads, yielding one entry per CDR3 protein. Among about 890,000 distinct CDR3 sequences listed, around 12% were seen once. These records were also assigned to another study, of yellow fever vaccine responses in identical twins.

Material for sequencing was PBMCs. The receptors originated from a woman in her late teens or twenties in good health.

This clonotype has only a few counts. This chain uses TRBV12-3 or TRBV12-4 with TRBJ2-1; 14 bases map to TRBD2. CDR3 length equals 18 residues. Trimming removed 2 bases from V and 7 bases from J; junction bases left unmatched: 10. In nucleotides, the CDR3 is TGTGCCAGCAGTTTATTCCCCGGACTAGCGGGAGGAGCGAATGAGCAGTTCTTC. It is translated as CASSLFPGLAGGANEQFF.

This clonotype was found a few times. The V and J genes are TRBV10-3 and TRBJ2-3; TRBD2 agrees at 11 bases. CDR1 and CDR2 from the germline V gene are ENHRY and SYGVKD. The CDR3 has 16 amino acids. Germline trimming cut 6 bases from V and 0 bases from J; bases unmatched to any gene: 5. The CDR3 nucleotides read TGTGCCATCAGCACAAGACTAGCGGGGAGCACAGATACGCAGTATTTT. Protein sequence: CAISTRLAGSTDTQYF.

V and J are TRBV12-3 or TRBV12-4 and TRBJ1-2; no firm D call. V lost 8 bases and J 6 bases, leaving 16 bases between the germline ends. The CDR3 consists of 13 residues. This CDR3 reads CASLFRTGNGYTF. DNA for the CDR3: TGTGCCAGCCTTTTCAGGACGGGAAATGGCTACACCTTC.

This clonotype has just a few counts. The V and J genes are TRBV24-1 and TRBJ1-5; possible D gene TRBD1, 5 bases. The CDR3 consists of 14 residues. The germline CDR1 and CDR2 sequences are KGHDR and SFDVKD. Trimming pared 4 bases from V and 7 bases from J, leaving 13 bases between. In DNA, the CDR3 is TGTGCCACCAGTGACCCGACCAGGGCACAGCCCCAGCATTTT. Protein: CATSDPTRAQPQHF.

CDR3 residues: CSARDPQKGSNEQFF. The CDR3 DNA reads TGCAGTGCTAGAGATCCCCAGAAGGGGTCCAATGAGCAGTTCTTC. The chain employs TRBV20-1 and TRBJ2-1; tentative D call: TRBD1 (5 bases). The CDR3 runs to 15 residues. Trimming cost V 0 bases and J 6 bases, with 15 bases left between them. Germline V gene lookup returns CDR1 DFQATT and CDR2 SNEGSKA (reference sequence).

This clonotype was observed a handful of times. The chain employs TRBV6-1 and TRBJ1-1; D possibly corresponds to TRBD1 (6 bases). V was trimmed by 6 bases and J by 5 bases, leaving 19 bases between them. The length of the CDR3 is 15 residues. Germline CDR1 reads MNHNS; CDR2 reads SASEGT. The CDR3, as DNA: TGTGCCAGCAGAAAACTACAGGGATTTCGGACTGAAGCTTTCTTT. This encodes CASRKLQGFRTEAFF.

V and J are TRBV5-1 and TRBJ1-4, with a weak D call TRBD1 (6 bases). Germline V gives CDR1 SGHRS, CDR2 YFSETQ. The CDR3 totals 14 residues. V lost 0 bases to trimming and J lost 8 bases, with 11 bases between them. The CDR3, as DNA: TGCGCCAGCAGCTTGGTACAGGGCGAAGAAAAACTGTTTTTT. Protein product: CASSLVQGEEKLFF.

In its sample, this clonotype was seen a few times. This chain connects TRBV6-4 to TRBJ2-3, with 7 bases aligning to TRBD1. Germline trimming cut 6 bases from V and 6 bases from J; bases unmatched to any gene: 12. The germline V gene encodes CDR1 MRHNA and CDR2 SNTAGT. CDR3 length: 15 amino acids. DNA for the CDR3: TGTGCCAGCAGCACGGACCTCACAGGGGTGGATACGCAGTATTTT. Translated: CASSTDLTGVDTQYF.

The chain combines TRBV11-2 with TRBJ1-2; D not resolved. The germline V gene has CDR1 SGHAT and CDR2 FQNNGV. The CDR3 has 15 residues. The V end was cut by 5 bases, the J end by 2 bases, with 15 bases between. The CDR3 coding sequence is TGTGCCAGCAGCCAAGAAGCCTGGTCCAACTATGGCTACACCTTC. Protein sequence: CASSQEAWSNYGYTF.

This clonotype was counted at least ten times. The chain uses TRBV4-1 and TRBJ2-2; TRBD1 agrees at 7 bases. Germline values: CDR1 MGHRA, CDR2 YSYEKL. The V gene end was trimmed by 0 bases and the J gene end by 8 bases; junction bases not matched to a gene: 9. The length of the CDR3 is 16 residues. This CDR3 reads CASSQDDRAPGGELFF. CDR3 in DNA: TGCGCCAGCAGCCAAGATGACAGGGCCCCGGGAGGGGAGCTGTTTTTT.

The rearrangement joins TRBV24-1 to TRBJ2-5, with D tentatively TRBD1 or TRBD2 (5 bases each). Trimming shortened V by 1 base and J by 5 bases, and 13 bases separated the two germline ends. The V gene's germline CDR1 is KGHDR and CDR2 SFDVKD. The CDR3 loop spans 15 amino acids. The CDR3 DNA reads TGTGCCACCAGTGATTTAGGGGTCGGCGGGGAGACCCAGTACTTC. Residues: CATSDLGVGGETQYF.

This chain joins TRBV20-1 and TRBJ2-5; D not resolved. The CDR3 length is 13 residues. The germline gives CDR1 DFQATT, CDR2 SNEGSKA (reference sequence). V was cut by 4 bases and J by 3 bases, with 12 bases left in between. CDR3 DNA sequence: TGCAGTGCTACTTCCGGGCCAGAAGAGACCCAGTACTTC. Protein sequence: CSATSGPEETQYF.

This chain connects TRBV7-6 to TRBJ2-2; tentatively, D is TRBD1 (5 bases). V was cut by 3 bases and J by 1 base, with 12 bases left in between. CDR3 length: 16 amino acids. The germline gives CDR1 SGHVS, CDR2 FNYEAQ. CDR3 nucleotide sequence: TGTGCCAGCAGCTTTGGGCCGCAGGGGAACACCGGGGAGCTGTTTTTT. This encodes CASSFGPQGNTGELFF. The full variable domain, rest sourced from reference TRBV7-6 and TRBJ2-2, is GAGVSQSPRYKVTKRGQDVALRCDPISGHVSLYWYRQALGQGPEFLTYFNYEAQQDKSGLPNDRFSAERPEGSISTLTIQRTEQRDSAMYRCASSFGPQGNTGELFFGEGSRLTVL.

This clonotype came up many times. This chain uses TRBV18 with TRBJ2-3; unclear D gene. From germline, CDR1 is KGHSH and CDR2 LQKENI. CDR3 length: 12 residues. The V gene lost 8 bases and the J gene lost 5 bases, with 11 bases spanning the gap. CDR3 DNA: TGTGCCAGCAGTCCCTTGGGAGATACGCAGTATTTT. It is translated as CASSPLGDTQYF.

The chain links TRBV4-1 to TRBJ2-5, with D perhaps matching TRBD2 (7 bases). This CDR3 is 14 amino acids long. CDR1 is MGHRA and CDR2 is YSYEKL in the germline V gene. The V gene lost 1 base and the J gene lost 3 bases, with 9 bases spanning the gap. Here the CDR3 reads CASSQVGGEETQYF. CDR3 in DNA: TGCGCCAGCAGCCAAGTAGGGGGGGAAGAGACCCAGTACTTC.

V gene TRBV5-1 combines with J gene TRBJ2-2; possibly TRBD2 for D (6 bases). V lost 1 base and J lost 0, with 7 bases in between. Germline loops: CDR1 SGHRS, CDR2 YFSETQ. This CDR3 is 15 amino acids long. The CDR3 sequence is CASSLPGANTGELFF. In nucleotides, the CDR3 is TGCGCCAGCAGCTTGCCGGGGGCGAACACCGGGGAGCTGTTTTTT.

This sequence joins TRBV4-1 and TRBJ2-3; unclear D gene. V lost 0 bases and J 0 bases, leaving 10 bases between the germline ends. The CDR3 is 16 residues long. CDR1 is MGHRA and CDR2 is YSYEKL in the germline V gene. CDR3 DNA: TGCGCCAGCAGCCAAGATCCAACGGGTAGCACAGATACGCAGTATTTT. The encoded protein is CASSQDPTGSTDTQYF.

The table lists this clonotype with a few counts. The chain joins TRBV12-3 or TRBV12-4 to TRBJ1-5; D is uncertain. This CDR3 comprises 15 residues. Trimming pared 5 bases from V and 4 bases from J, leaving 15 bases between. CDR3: CASSHGAPQNQPQHF. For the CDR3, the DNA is TGTGCCAGCAGTCACGGTGCCCCTCAGAATCAGCCCCAGCATTTT.

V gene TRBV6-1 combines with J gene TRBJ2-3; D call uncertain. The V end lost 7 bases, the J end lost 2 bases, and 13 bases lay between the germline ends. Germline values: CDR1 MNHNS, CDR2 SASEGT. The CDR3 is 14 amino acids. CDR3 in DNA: TGTGCCAGCATCCCGGGCCCGAACACAGATACGCAGTATTTT. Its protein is CASIPGPNTDTQYF.

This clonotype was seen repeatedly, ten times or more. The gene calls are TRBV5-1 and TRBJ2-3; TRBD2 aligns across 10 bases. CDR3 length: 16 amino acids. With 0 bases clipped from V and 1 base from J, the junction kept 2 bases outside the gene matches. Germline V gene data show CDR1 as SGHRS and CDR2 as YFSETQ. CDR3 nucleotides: TGCGCCAGCAGCTTGGTGCTAGCGGGAGGCACAGATACGCAGTATTTT. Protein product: CASSLVLAGGTDTQYF. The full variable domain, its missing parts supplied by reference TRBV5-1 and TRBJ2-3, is KAGVTQTPRYLIKTRGQQVTLSCSPISGHRSVSWYQQTPGQGLQFLFEYFSETQRNKGNFPGRFSGRQFSNSRSEMNVSTLELGDSALYLCASSLVLAGGTDTQYFGPGTRLTVL.